These T cell receptor beta chains were read from a single sample in a study of STAT5B mutations in CD4+ large granular lymphocyte leukemia. The protocol was immunoSEQ multiplex PCR, while the TCRdb copy is restricted to in-frame clones and leaves out a portion. Altogether roughly 34,000 clones are present, 75% to 85% being singletons, with the ten largest covering 4.4%. The sample taken for sequencing was CD4+ T cells from blood buffy coats. The source is a human donor in good health. Each CDR3 is given with its conserved first and last residue. Fields, in order: D gene, clone size, J gene, V gene, CDR3 protein, CDR3 DNA. D genes are given only for firm matches. Expanded clones get a size class; other rows say once, few or many, or leave the size out.

TRBD1	-	TRBJ1-2	TRBV6-5	CASSSSGTGLYGYTF	TGTGCCAGCAGTAGTTCCGGGACAGGGCTCTATGGCTACACCTTC
TRBD2	-	TRBJ2-1	TRBV14	CASSPSGLAESEQFF	TGTGCCAGCAGCCCCTCGGGACTAGCGGAATCTGAGCAGTTCTTC
-	once	TRBJ2-3	TRBV21-1	CASSKGPAAVPSTDTQYF	TGTGCCAGCAGCAAAGGGCCAGCGGCCGTCCCTAGCACAGATACGCAGTATTTT
-	-	TRBJ2-5	TRBV10-1	CASSDPGAKETQYF	TGCGCCAGCAGTGATCCCGGGGCAAAAGAGACCCAGTACTTC
-	-	TRBJ1-1	TRBV4-1	CASSQPRGGTEAFF	TGCGCCAGCAGCCAACCTAGGGGGGGTACTGAAGCTTTCTTT
-	-	TRBJ2-7	TRBV2	CASSADLYEQYF	TGTGCCAGCAGTGCGGACTTGTACGAGCAGTACTTC
TRBD1	-	TRBJ2-5	TRBV28	CASTDRVAETQYF	TGTGCCAGCACGGACAGGGTGGCAGAGACCCAGTACTTC
TRBD1	-	TRBJ2-7	TRBV5-1	CASSLIRQGVGEEYF	TGCGCCAGCAGCTTGATTCGACAGGGGGTCGGGGAGGAGTACTTC
-	-	TRBJ2-1	TRBV5-1	CASSVGAYNEQFF	TGCGCCAGCAGCGTGGGCGCGTACAATGAGCAGTTCTTC
-	few	TRBJ1-1	TRBV18	CASSPRPTEAFF	TGTGCCAGCTCACCTCGGCCGACTGAAGCTTTCTTT
-	-	TRBJ2-1	TRBV2	CASSEGRSSYNEQFF	TGTGCCAGCAGTGAAGGCAGGAGCTCCTACAATGAGCAGTTCTTC
-	-	TRBJ1-5	TRBV28	CASTVKRWGNQPQHF	TGTGCCAGCACCGTAAAGCGGTGGGGAAATCAGCCCCAGCATTTT
-	-	TRBJ2-7	TRBV18	CASSPGGKSYEQYF	TGTGCCAGCTCACCGGGGGGCAAATCCTACGAGCAGTACTTC
-	few	TRBJ1-1	TRBV10-3	CAISEDTASTEAFF	TGTGCCATCAGTGAGGATACTGCTAGCACTGAAGCTTTCTTT
-	-	TRBJ2-5	TRBV7-7	CASSRTATGWETQYF	TGTGCCAGCAGCCGAACAGCTACAGGATGGGAGACCCAGTACTTC
TRBD2	-	TRBJ2-7	TRBV27	CASSKGTGLDSYEQYF	TGTGCCAGCAGTAAAGGAACGGGACTAGACTCCTACGAGCAGTACTTC
TRBD1	-	TRBJ2-3	TRBV2	CASIDRDRSTDTQYF	TGTGCCAGCATCGACCGGGACAGAAGCACAGATACGCAGTATTTT
TRBD2	-	TRBJ2-3	TRBV4-3	CASSQVAGSTDTQYF	TGCGCCAGCAGCCAAGTAGCGGGAAGCACAGATACGCAGTATTTT
TRBD1	-	TRBJ1-1	TRBV11-1	CASSSPDRGFTEAFF	TGTGCCAGCAGCAGCCCCGACAGGGGTTTCACTGAAGCTTTCTTT
-	-	TRBJ2-2	TRBV19	CASTMITAGELFF	TGTGCCAGCACCATGATAACGGCAGGGGAGCTGTTTTTT
-	-	TRBJ2-2	TRBV30	CAWGRGNTGELFF	TGTGCTTGGGGGCGAGGGAACACCGGGGAGCTGTTTTTT
TRBD1	-	TRBJ2-1	TRBV6-1	CASPRDRSLYNEQFF	TGTGCCAGCCCCCGGGACAGGTCTTTATACAATGAGCAGTTCTTC
TRBD1	-	TRBJ1-2	TRBV6-5	CAGRPAGGHYGYTF	TGTGCCGGCCGACCGGCAGGGGGACACTATGGCTACACCTTC
-	-	TRBJ2-7	TRBV19	CASSIDLRAYEQYF	TGTGCCAGTAGTATAGATCTGCGTGCCTACGAGCAGTACTTC
-	-	TRBJ2-7	TRBV18	CASSPLEGPYEQYF	TGTGCCAGCTCACCACTGGAGGGCCCCTACGAGCAGTACTTC
-	-	TRBJ1-5	TRBV19	CASSIGEDWLRNQPQHF	TGTGCCAGTAGTATTGGGGAAGATTGGTTAAGGAATCAGCCCCAGCATTTT
TRBD1	-	TRBJ1-2	TRBV27	CASSSLRGAYGYTF	TGTGCCAGCAGTTCCCTCAGGGGGGCCTATGGCTACACCTTC
-	-	TRBJ1-6	TRBV7-9	CASSLNTNSPLHF	TGTGCCAGCAGCCTGAACACCAATTCACCCCTCCACTTT
-	few	TRBJ2-7	TRBV19	CASSMPSSRSEQYF	TGTGCCAGTAGTATGCCTAGCAGTCGCTCCGAGCAGTACTTC